These 10 T cell receptor beta chains came from one sample sequenced in a study of T-cell reconstitution after alpha-beta-depleted transplantation in children. As it was prepared, the TCRbeta library received unique molecular identifiers. In TCRdb, the PCR reads were re-called with MiXCR into one record per CDR3 protein. Of some 350,000 distinct CDR3 sequences detected, 10% to 13% appear once; the ten largest clones hold 2% to 2.5%. The sample in question was PBMCs from the stem cell graft donor, obtained from the stem cell graft. All receptors come from a human donor who donated a stem cell graft to a child with acute lymphoblastic leukemia.

Only a few counts were recorded for this clonotype. The chain couples TRBV27 to TRBJ2-1; D not certain. CDR3 size: 11 residues. The V gene's germline CDR1 is MNHEY and CDR2 SMNVEV (reference sequence). V was clipped by 3 bases and J by 10 bases, with 7 bases between them. The CDR3 spells CASSLKTEQFF. Written as DNA, the CDR3 is TGTGCCAGCAGTTTGAAAACAGAGCAGTTCTTC.

This clonotype has at least ten counts. The rearrangement joins TRBV7-2 to TRBJ2-7, with 10 bases that match TRBD2. The CDR3 consists of 17 residues. The germline V gene has CDR1 SGHTA and CDR2 FQGNSA. The V segment lost 5 bases and the J segment 1 base; nucleotides outside the gene matches: 11. CDR3 nucleotides: TGTGCCAGCAGCACCTTATTAGGACTAGCGGAGTCCTACGAGCAGTACTTC. The encoded protein is CASSTLLGLAESYEQYF.

This clonotype was detected a few times. The rearrangement links TRBV12-3 or TRBV12-4 to TRBJ1-5; no reliable D call. The V and J ends lost 7 bases and 0 bases respectively, with 13 bases between them. The CDR3 loop spans 15 amino acids. The CDR3 nucleotides are TGTGCCAGCAACCAAGGACTTTATAGCAATCAGCCCCAGCATTTT. Its protein product is CASNQGLYSNQPQHF.

This sequence joins TRBV11-2 and TRBJ2-7; 8 bases match TRBD2. The junction had 7 bases not matched to a gene; V was cut back by 7 bases and J by 2 bases. CDR3 length: 14 residues. Germline CDR1 is SGHAT and CDR2 is FQNNGV. Here the CDR3 reads CASTSAGGAYEQYF. DNA of the CDR3: TGTGCCAGCACCTCGGCGGGAGGTGCCTACGAGCAGTACTTC.

This clonotype was seen a handful of times. The chain joins TRBV20-1 to TRBJ1-1; possibly TRBD1 for D (5 bases). The germline gives CDR1 DFQATT, CDR2 SNEGSKA (reference sequence). Between the trimmed V and J ends, which lost 4 bases and 0 bases, there was a span of 15 bases. This CDR3 has 15 residues. The DNA for the CDR3 is TGCAGTGCTAACCGTTGGGGGGACGTGAACACTGAAGCTTTCTTT. This encodes CSANRWGDVNTEAFF.

This clonotype has only a few counts. The V and J genes are TRBV11-2 and TRBJ2-7; D is uncertain. CDR3 length: 14 residues. V was cut by 5 bases and J by 0 bases, with 11 bases left in between. In germline, CDR1 is SGHAT, CDR2 FQNNGV. The CDR3 DNA sequence: TGTGCCAGCAGCCAAAATGGGGTCTCCTACGAGCAGTACTTC. Translation: CASSQNGVSYEQYF.

In its sample, this clonotype was seen a few times. V usage is TRBV20-1 and J usage is TRBJ1-5; 7 positions agree with TRBD1. This CDR3 contains 14 residues. Trimming at V came to 4 bases and at J to 5 bases, leaving 8 bases not matched to a gene. Germline V lookup: CDR1 DFQATT, CDR2 SNEGSKA (reference sequence). The CDR3 DNA sequence: TGCAGTGCTACAGGGGGGGGGATGGATCAGCCCCAGCATTTT. Translated: CSATGGGMDQPQHF.

This clonotype was recorded many times. The chain uses TRBV20-1 and TRBJ2-1; 8 positions match TRBD2. The CDR3 is made up of 14 amino acids. The ends lost 6 bases at V and 8 bases at J; junction bases unmatched: 12. Germline V lookup: CDR1 DFQATT, CDR2 SNEGSKA (reference sequence). DNA for the CDR3: TGCAGTGCCGCCGTGGCGGGGGGCGGACATGAGCAGTTCTTC. It is translated as CSAAVAGGGHEQFF.

For the CDR3, the DNA is TGTGCCAGCGGGTGGGTGGACGGCACAGATACGCAGTATTTT. This codes for CASGWVDGTDTQYF. This rearrangement joins TRBV7-2 to TRBJ2-3; D remains unclear. The CDR3 covers 14 residues. Trimming pared 8 bases from V and 1 base from J, leaving 13 bases between. CDR1 is SGHTA and CDR2 is FQGNSA in the germline V gene. The complete variable domain, with remaining parts taken from reference TRBV7-2 and TRBJ2-3, reads GAGVSQSPSNKVTEKGKDVELRCDPISGHTALYWYRQSLGQGLEFLIYFQGNSAPDKSGLPSDRFSAERTGGSVSTLTIQRTQQEDSAVYLCASGWVDGTDTQYFGPGTRLTVL.

This clonotype was counted a few times. This sequence joins TRBV5-1 and TRBJ2-2; the D is unclear. Germline values: CDR1 SGHRS, CDR2 YFSETQ. The CDR3 spans 16 residues. V gave up 5 bases and J gave up 0 bases, with 14 bases separating them. The CDR3 loop reads CASSSYGVANTGELFF. The DNA of the CDR3 is TGCGCCAGCAGTTCTTATGGGGTCGCGAACACCGGGGAGCTGTTTTTT.